The clone carrying this T cell receptor (beta chain) was counted between two and nine times. One end of the junction is discordant with germline, which a read error may explain. The sample originates from a study of cytomegalovirus exposure and HLA in healthy donors. The CDR3 totals 18 residues. CDR1 SEHNR and CDR2 FQNEAQ come from the germline V gene (reference sequence). 13 Jbeta primers and 60 Vbeta primers were used for the PCR. Measured with immunoSEQ multiplex PCR; TCRdb has only the in-frame clones, and not every one. The sample contains fewer than 250,000 clones, about four fifths of which appear only once.

The sequencing sample was made of PBMCs. J is TRBJ2-3 and V is TRBV7-9; 8 bases map to TRBD2. This TCR was recovered from a male donor in good health and CMV-seropositive. Here the CDR3 reads CSSSLAVPGGRATDTQYF. CDR3 nucleotides: TGTTCCAGCAGCTTAGCCGTACCGGGGGGGCGGGCCACAGATACGCAGTATTTT.